This T cell receptor (beta chain) was captured in a study of blood T cells in healthy people across ages. J was trimmed by 2 bases and V by 6 bases; bases with no gene match: 6. The CDR3 spans 14 residues. The V gene's germline CDR1 is MNHEY and CDR2 SMNVEV (reference sequence). It was with a sample-barcoded 5' primer and a J-beta primer mix that a second PCR of about 7 to 12 cycles was run. TCRdb re-analysed the 5' RACE reads in MiXCR, keeping a single row per CDR3 protein. Among fewer than 800,000 distinct CDR3 sequences, about half were seen once, and the ten largest hold around a third. The sample holds a few counts of this clonotype.

J is TRBJ2-5 and V is TRBV27; 7 nucleotides match TRBD2. The sample comprised blood. This clonotype was obtained from a woman in her fifties or sixties in good health. Written as DNA, the CDR3 is TGTGCCAGCAGCTACGCGGGAGTACAAGAGACCCAGTACTTC. It yields the protein CASSYAGVQETQYF.